This T cell receptor (beta chain) was retrieved from a study of CD8 T cells in Susac syndrome. At the level of the study: There were Susac syndrome patients who were therapy-naive at blood draw, others on corticosteroids, and others on intravenous immunoglobulin alone. Study findings and constraints: Within total CD8+ repertoires, 15 to 20 Susac-specific public clones were found, and within CD8+ TEMRA repertoires, about 5. As the study acknowledged, the number of individuals in its TCR sequencing and HLA analysis was relatively small.

TEMRA cells were enriched by FACS, and CD4+ and CD8+ T cells were negatively isolated. Random hexamers were used to reverse transcribe 0.5 to 1 ug of RNA. Using its own MiXCR run on the immunoSEQ multiplex PCR reads, TCRdb lists one record per CDR3 protein. The data hold approximately 100,000 distinct CDR3 sequences, with approximately 94% observed a single time. Germline values: CDR1 LGHDT, CDR2 YNNKEL (reference sequence). CDR3 size: 15 residues. Trimming cost V 1 base and J 8 bases; bases outside gene matches: 7. Turning to this clonotype: Its antigen remains unknown.

The chain is built from TRBV3-1 and TRBJ2-1; TRBD2 matches 8 bases. The sample was CD8+ T cells from PBMCs. The clonotype originates from a human donor with Susac syndrome. The CDR3 DNA reads as TGTGCCAGCAGCCAAGCCCCGGGACTAGATGATGAGCAGTTCTTC. Protein sequence: CASSQAPGLDDEQFF.